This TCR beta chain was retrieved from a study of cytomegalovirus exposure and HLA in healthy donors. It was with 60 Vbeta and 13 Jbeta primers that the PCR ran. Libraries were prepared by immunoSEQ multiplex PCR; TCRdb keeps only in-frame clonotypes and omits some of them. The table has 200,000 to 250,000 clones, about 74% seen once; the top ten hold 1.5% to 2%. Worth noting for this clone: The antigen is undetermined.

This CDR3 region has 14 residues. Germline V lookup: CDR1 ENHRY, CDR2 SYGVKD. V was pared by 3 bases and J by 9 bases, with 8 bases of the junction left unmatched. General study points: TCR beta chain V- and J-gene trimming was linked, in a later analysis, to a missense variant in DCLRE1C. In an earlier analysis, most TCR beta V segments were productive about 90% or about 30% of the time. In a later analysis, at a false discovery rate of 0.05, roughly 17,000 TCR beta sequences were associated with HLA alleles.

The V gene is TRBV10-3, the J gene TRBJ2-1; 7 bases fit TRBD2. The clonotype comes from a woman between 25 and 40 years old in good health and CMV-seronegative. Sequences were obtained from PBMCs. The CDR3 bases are TGTGCCATCAGTGATAGGGCGGCGGGAGCTGAGCAGTTCTTC. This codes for CAISDRAAGAEQFF.